This is a list of T cell receptor beta chains from one sample in a study of OX40 agonist ivuxolimab in advanced cancers. Repertoires were generated with immunoSEQ multiplex PCR, while TCRdb's copy carries only in-frame clones and drops some. The repertoire includes tens of thousands of clones, around 80% of them detected once, and 6.8% sits in the top ten. The sequencing here drew on CD4+ or CD8+ T cells sorted from blood, taken in a trial of the OX40 agonist ivuxolimab. These TCRs come from an adult with an advanced solid tumor such as melanoma, head and neck, liver or kidney cancer. The CDR3 runs from the conserved cysteine through the conserved F or W. A D gene is named only where the DNA matches it firmly. The listing skips clone size in some rows; elsewhere it reads once, few, many or a size class.

.	TRBV9	.	TRBJ2-1	TGTGCCAGCAGCGTAGGTGTGGGAGGGGGCGATGAGCAGTTCTTC	CASSVGVGGGDEQFF
.	TRBV6-1	.	TRBJ2-7	TGTGCCAGCAGTGGTGGGCGGGGACACTCCTACGAGCAGTACTTC	CASSGGRGHSYEQYF
.	TRBV27	.	TRBJ2-6	TGTGCCAGCAGTTTAATGGACAGTGTTTCTGGGGCCAACGTCCTGACTTTC	CASSLMDSVSGANVLTF
few	TRBV18	.	TRBJ1-1	TGTGCCAGCTCACCGGTGGGGCGCGGGAATGAAGCTTTCTTT	CASSPVGRGNEAFF
.	TRBV7-2	TRBD2	TRBJ2-1	TGTGCCAGCAGCTTGCAAGGCCTAGCGCGGGGGTACAATGAGCAGTTCTTC	CASSLQGLARGYNEQFF
.	TRBV11-2	.	TRBJ1-1	TGTGCCAGCAGCCAAATCACTGAAGCTTTCTTT	CASSQITEAFF
.	TRBV11-2	.	TRBJ2-1	TGTGCCAGCAGCACCCCCTCGACAGGAAGTGAGCAGTTCTTC	CASSTPSTGSEQFF
.	TRBV7-9	.	TRBJ1-1	TGTGCCAGCAGCTCAGGAGAAGCTTTCTTT	CASSSGEAFF
.	TRBV18	.	TRBJ2-2	TGTGCCAGCTCACCGGATCGGGAGAGGCAAACCGGGGAGCTGTTTTTT	CASSPDRERQTGELFF
.	TRBV10-3	.	TRBJ2-6	TGTGCCATCAGTGAGCCCCGCGCGGCCAACGTCCTGACTTTC	CAISEPRAANVLTF
few	TRBV5-5	.	TRBJ2-7	TGTGCCAGCAGCTTGACTGGCAAGACTACCTTGGGGGAGCAGTACTTC	CASSLTGKTTLGEQYF
few	TRBV5-4	.	TRBJ1-4	TGTGCCAGCAGCCAAGTAACAGGAGAAACTAATGAAAAACTGTTTTTT	CASSQVTGETNEKLFF
.	TRBV19	.	TRBJ1-5	TGTGCCAGTACGAGATTCAATCAGCCCCAGCATTTT	CASTRFNQPQHF
.	TRBV7-6	.	TRBJ2-7	TGTGCCAGCAGCTTGTCAGGACTCTACGAGCAGTACTTC	CASSLSGLYEQYF
.	TRBV18	.	TRBJ2-5	TGTGCCAGCTCACCGGGCAGCCAAGAGACCCAGTACTTC	CASSPGSQETQYF
few	TRBV13	TRBD2	TRBJ2-1	TGTGCCAGCAGCCCAAGCGGGAGAGGCCATGAGCAGTTCTTC	CASSPSGRGHEQFF
.	TRBV5-1	.	TRBJ1-3	TGCGCCAGCAGCGGTGTGGGGGGAAACACCATATATTTT	CASSGVGGNTIYF
.	TRBV4-1	.	TRBJ2-5	TGCGCCAGCAGCCAAGGGAGTATTGACCAAGAGACCCAGTACTTC	CASSQGSIDQETQYF
.	TRBV7-6	.	TRBJ2-7	TGTGCCAGCAGCTTAGTCGGAGGGTCCCCCGAGCAGTACTTC	CASSLVGGSPEQYF
.	TRBV2	TRBD1	TRBJ1-1	TGTGCCAGCAGTGCTTCGCAGGGGGTGTTCACTGAAGCTTTCTTT	CASSASQGVFTEAFF
.	TRBV15	.	TRBJ2-7	TGTGCCACCTCGACGGGGTTCGCCTACGAGCAGTACTTC	CATSTGFAYEQYF
.	TRBV10-1	.	TRBJ2-1	TGCGCCAGCAGTGACGGGAGAGGTTCCAATGAGCAGTTCTTC	CASSDGRGSNEQFF
.	TRBV27	.	TRBJ2-7	TGTGCCAGCAAGGCTAGCGTCAACGAGCAGTACTTC	CASKASVNEQYF
.	TRBV6-1	TRBD2	TRBJ2-5	TGTGCCAGCAGTGAAACTAGCGTAGAGACCCAGTACTTC	CASSETSVETQYF
.	TRBV7-2	.	TRBJ2-2	TGTGCCAGCAGCTTAGTTGGGTATGGGGAGCTGTTTTTT	CASSLVGYGELFF
.	TRBV28	TRBD1	TRBJ2-3	TGTGCCAGCAGTCAAGTGGGACAGGCCACAGATACGCAGTATTTT	CASSQVGQATDTQYF
medium-sized	TRBV19	.	TRBJ1-5	TGTGCCAGTAGTATTTCGTCGGCCGGGGGTCAGCCCCAGCATTTT	CASSISSAGGQPQHF
.	TRBV13	.	TRBJ2-7	TGTGCCAGCAGCCAAGGGAGCTACGAGCAGTACTTC	CASSQGSYEQYF
.	TRBV10-2	TRBD1	TRBJ2-1	TGCGCCAGCAGTGAGCCTACTACAGGGGTCAATGAGCAGTTCTTC	CASSEPTTGVNEQFF
.	TRBV12-5	.	TRBJ2-1	TGTGCTAGTGGTTTGTTTCAAACGGGCGATGAGCAGTTCTTC	CASGLFQTGDEQFF
.	TRBV29-1	TRBD1	TRBJ1-3	TGCAGCGCCTTCGGGACAGGTGGAAACACCATATATTTT	CSAFGTGGNTIYF
medium-sized	TRBV2	.	TRBJ2-7	TGTGCCAGCAGTGCGGGCGGGACACCCCACGAGCAGTACTTC	CASSAGGTPHEQYF
once	TRBV7-8	.	TRBJ1-3	TGTGCCAGCAGCTTGAAACGGGACGGAAACACCATATATTTT	CASSLKRDGNTIYF
.	TRBV7-9	.	TRBJ2-5	TGTGCCAGCAGCTTAGTAGAGGGAACGACGGCCCAGTACTTC	CASSLVEGTTAQYF
.	TRBV21-1	.	TRBJ2-4	TGTGCCAGCAGCAAAGCTTCTCGGACAGGGCTAGCCAAAAACATTCAGTACTTC	CASSKASRTGLAKNIQYF
.	TRBV5-6	TRBD1	TRBJ1-1	TGTGCCAGCAGCTTACCACAGGGGGCTGAAGCTTTCTTT	CASSLPQGAEAFF
.	TRBV4-3	.	TRBJ1-1	TGCGCCAGCAGCGAGATTGGCACTGAAGCTTTCTTT	CASSEIGTEAFF